This T cell receptor (beta chain) was recovered during a study of blood T cells in healthy people across ages. Germline values: CDR1 SGHVS, CDR2 FNYEAQ. The germline V and J ends were trimmed by 5 bases and 4 bases, with 15 bases remaining between them. This CDR3 contains 14 residues. A second PCR of 7 to 11 cycles used a sample-barcoded 5' primer and a J-beta primer mix. Via MiXCR, TCRdb re-called the 5' RACE reads, giving one row per CDR3 protein. The data contain roughly 800,000 distinct CDR3 sequences, 55% to 70% of them singletons. J is TRBJ2-7 and V is TRBV7-6; D possibly corresponds to TRBD2 (6 bases). The clonotype was recovered from a young man in good health. Sequencing input: blood. CDR3 nucleotide sequence: TGTGCCAGCAGCACACGGGGAGGAAATTACGAGCAGTACTTC. It specifies CASSTRGGNYEQYF.